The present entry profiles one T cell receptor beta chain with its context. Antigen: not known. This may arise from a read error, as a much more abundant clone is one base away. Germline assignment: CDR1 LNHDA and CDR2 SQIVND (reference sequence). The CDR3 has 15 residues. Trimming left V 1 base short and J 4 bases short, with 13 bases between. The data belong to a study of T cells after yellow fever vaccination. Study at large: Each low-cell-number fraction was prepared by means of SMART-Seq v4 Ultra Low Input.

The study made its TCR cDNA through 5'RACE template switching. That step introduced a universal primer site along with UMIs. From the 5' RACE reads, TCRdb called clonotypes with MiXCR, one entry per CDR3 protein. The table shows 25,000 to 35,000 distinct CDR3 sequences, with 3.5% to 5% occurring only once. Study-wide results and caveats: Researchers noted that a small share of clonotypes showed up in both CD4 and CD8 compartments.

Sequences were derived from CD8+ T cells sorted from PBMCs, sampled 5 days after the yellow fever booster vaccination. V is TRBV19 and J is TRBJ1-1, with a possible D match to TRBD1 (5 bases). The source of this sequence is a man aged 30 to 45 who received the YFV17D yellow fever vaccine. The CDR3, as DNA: TGTGCCAGTAGTATAGGAACAGGATACTCCACTGAAGCTTTCTTT. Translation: CASSIGTGYSTEAFF.